This T cell receptor (beta chain) was captured in a study of blood T cell repertoires in COVID-19. Study information: COVID-19 samples from acute and convalescent phases originated in the United States, Italy and Spain. The cDNA or gDNA used as material had been derived from T cells, B-cell-depleted T cells, or PBMCs.

The ends lost 2 bases at V and 2 bases at J; junction bases unmatched: 4. The CDR3 has 15 amino acids. Per germline, CDR1 MGHDK and CDR2 SYGVNS. As handled by the study authors: By means of reference gene primer amplification, nucleated cell counts were estimated. Measured with immunoSEQ multiplex PCR; TCRdb has only the in-frame clones, and not every one. Clone size and V and J calls were adopted from that table, with D and trimming inferred from the DNA. The data hold about 670,000 clones, with 85% to 90% observed a single time. This chain connects TRBV25-1 to TRBJ2-3, with 7 positions matching TRBD2. The specimen was peripheral blood. The sequence derives from a woman aged 18 to 35 with acute or convalescent COVID-19. CDR3 DNA: TGTGCCAGCAGTGAACAGCGGGGAGTCACAGATACGCAGTATTTT. Translating gives CASSEQRGVTDTQYF.